The 20 T cell receptor beta chains reported below all come from one sample, sequenced in a study of cytomegalovirus exposure and HLA in healthy donors. PCR employed 60 Vbeta and 13 Jbeta primers. Method: immunoSEQ multiplex PCR; TCRdb's copy keeps in-frame clones and lacks some. This sample has 70,000 to 100,000 clones, with roughly 80% found just once. Sequenced sample: PBMCs. These receptors all come from a woman aged 45-59 years in good health and CMV-seropositive.

V gene TRBV5-1 combines with J gene TRBJ2-1; unclear D gene. The germline V gene encodes CDR1 SGHRS and CDR2 YFSETQ. The V end was cut by 4 bases, the J end by 7 bases, with 12 bases between. The CDR3 spans 13 residues. The CDR3 sequence: CASSIRTRNEQFF. The CDR3 coding sequence is TGCGCCAGCAGCATTCGTACCCGGAATGAGCAGTTCTTC.

The chain employs TRBV19 and TRBJ2-7; TRBD1 matches at 11 bases. This CDR3 comprises 15 residues. The V and J ends lost 6 bases and 3 bases, in that order; junction bases with no gene match: 7. The germline V gene has CDR1 LNHDA and CDR2 SQIVND (reference sequence). CDR3 bases: TGTGCCAGTAGGAAACAGGGACAGGGGGACTACGAGCAGTACTTC. This sequence encodes CASRKQGQGDYEQYF.

The rearrangement joins TRBV5-4 to TRBJ2-5, with a possible D match to TRBD2 (5 bases). Germline CDR1 SGHNT, CDR2 YYREEE (reference sequence). V was trimmed by 2 bases and J by 5 bases, leaving 19 bases between them. The CDR3 consists of 16 residues. Written as DNA, the CDR3 is TGTGCCAGCAGCTTATATGGCGGGTTAGGTCAGGAGACCCAGTACTTC. Residues: CASSLYGGLGQETQYF. The full variable domain, completed using reference TRBV5-4 and TRBJ2-5, is ETGVTQSPTHLIKTRGQQVTLRCSSQSGHNTVSWYQQALGQGPQFIFQYYREEENGRGNFPPRFSGLQFPNYSSELNVNALELDDSALYLCASSLYGGLGQETQYFGPGTRLLVL.

The V gene is TRBV5-5, the J gene TRBJ1-2; D gene uncertain. This CDR3 has 14 amino acids. Trimming pared 0 bases from V and 3 bases from J, leaving 9 bases between. The germline CDR1 and CDR2 sequences are SGHKS and YYEKEE (reference sequence). This chain's CDR3 is CASSLGVRDYGYTF. Written as DNA, the CDR3 is TGTGCCAGCAGCTTGGGGGTCCGGGACTATGGCTACACCTTC. Based on the CDR3 plus reference TRBV5-5 and TRBJ1-2, the full variable domain is DAGVTQSPTHLIKTRGQQVTLRCSPISGHKSVSWYQQVLGQGPQFIFQYYEKEERGRGNFPDRFSARQFPNYSSELNVNALLLGDSALYLCASSLGVRDYGYTFGSGTRLTVV.

The gene calls are TRBV7-9 and TRBJ1-4; no clear D. V was shortened by 2 bases and J by 14 bases, with 15 bases between the two germline ends. The CDR3 has 13 amino acids. CDR1 and CDR2 (germline): SEHNR, FQNEAQ (reference sequence). The CDR3 DNA reads TGTGCCAGCAGCTTACTGAGGGATCCAAAGCTGTTTTTT. The encoded protein is CASSLLRDPKLFF.

This chain joins TRBV7-9 and TRBJ2-6, with D possibly being TRBD1 (6 bases). The CDR3 length is 17 residues. CDR1 is SEHNR and CDR2 is FQNEAQ in the germline V gene (reference sequence). V lost 8 bases and J lost 0, with 17 bases in between. In nucleotides, the CDR3 is TGTGCCAGCGTGAGGGACATATCGTTCTCTGGGGCCAACGTCCTGACTTTC. Amino acid sequence: CASVRDISFSGANVLTF. Supplemented by reference TRBV7-9 and TRBJ2-6, the full variable domain reads DTGVSQNPRHKITKRGQNVTFRCDPISEHNRLYWYRQTLGQGPEFLTYFQNEAQLEKSRLLSDRFSAERPKGSFSTLEIQRTEQGDSAMYLCASVRDISFSGANVLTFGAGSRLTVL.

A single count supports this clone. This chain links TRBV5-1 with TRBJ1-1, with D maybe TRBD1 (6 bases). The CDR3 covers 16 residues. V gave up 0 bases and J gave up 6 bases, with 18 bases separating them. Per the germline V gene, CDR1 is SGHRS and CDR2 is YFSETQ. The CDR3 bases are TGCGCCAGCAGCTTGGAGAGGGGGAAGGGCCTACCTGAAGCTTTCTTT. Its translation: CASSLERGKGLPEAFF.

The chain recombines TRBV2 with TRBJ2-4, with 7 bases fitting TRBD1. Per the germline V gene, CDR1 is SNHLY and CDR2 is FYNNEI. The CDR3 spans 15 residues. V was pared by 7 bases and J by 7 bases, with 13 bases of the junction left unmatched. CDR3 protein: CASKGMGTVGNIQYF. The CDR3 DNA reads TGTGCCAGCAAGGGGATGGGGACAGTGGGCAACATTCAGTACTTC.

The chain links TRBV5-6 to TRBJ1-1; D possibly corresponds to TRBD1 (6 bases). This CDR3 has 14 residues. Germline CDR1 SGHDT, CDR2 YYEEEE. With 5 bases removed from V and 2 bases from J, the gap between germline ends came to 13 bases. CDR3 sequence (DNA): TGTGCCAGCAGTTACGGGACATTCAACACTGAAGCTTTCTTT. Protein product: CASSYGTFNTEAFF.

The chain combines TRBV5-5 with TRBJ2-7, with D perhaps TRBD2 (5 bases). The CDR3 is made up of 15 amino acids. V was pared by 4 bases and J by 5 bases, with 19 bases between. Germline V lookup: CDR1 SGHKS, CDR2 YYEKEE (reference sequence). This chain's CDR3 is CASSLRYRGGDEQYF. CDR3 sequence (DNA): TGTGCCAGCAGCCTTCGATATCGGGGTGGCGACGAGCAGTACTTC.

J is TRBJ2-1 and V is TRBV14; 7 bases are shared with TRBD2. V gave up 1 base and J gave up 3 bases; unmatched junction bases: 6. This CDR3 has 16 residues. Germline V gene lookup returns CDR1 SGHDN and CDR2 FVKESK. CDR3 bases: TGTGCCAGCAGCCAAGTGGCTAGCGGCTACTACAATGAGCAGTTCTTC. As protein: CASSQVASGYYNEQFF.

The chain carries TRBV6-1 and TRBJ2-3; 10 nucleotides line up with TRBD1. The V gene's germline CDR1 is MNHNS and CDR2 SASEGT. The junction had 4 bases not matched to a gene; V was cut back by 4 bases and J by 3 bases. The CDR3 consists of 15 residues. The CDR3 DNA sequence: TGTGCCAGCAGTGGGACAGGGGGAAGGACAGATACGCAGTATTTT. Protein: CASSGTGGRTDTQYF.

CDR3 region: CASSLGRRGGLAGDNEQFF. CDR3 in DNA: TGTGCCAGCAGCTTAGGACGTAGAGGGGGACTAGCGGGAGACAATGAGCAGTTCTTC. The genes are TRBV11-1 and TRBJ2-1, with 14 bases fitting TRBD2. Germline values: CDR1 SGHAT, CDR2 FQDESV (reference sequence). The CDR3 has 19 residues. V shed 1 base, J shed 5 bases, and the junction held 10 bases outside the gene matches.

The rearrangement joins TRBV6-1 to TRBJ1-2, with TRBD1 as a possible D gene (5 bases). Between the trimmed V and J ends, which lost 3 bases and 4 bases, there was a span of 15 bases. From germline, CDR1 is MNHNS and CDR2 SASEGT. The CDR3 is made up of 15 amino acids. The CDR3 DNA reads as TGTGCCAGCAGTGACTCCTCCAGGGAGGGCTATGGCTACACCTTC. It translates to CASSDSSREGYGYTF.

The chain uses TRBV27 and TRBJ2-1; 8 bases agree with TRBD2. The ends lost 6 bases at V and 0 bases at J; junction bases unmatched: 13. The germline gives CDR1 MNHEY, CDR2 SMNVEV (reference sequence). CDR3 length: 18 amino acids. CDR3 residues: CASRPRGGGVSSYNEQFF. CDR3 nucleotide sequence: TGTGCCAGCAGACCCCGGGGGGGCGGGGTGAGCTCCTACAATGAGCAGTTCTTC.

The CDR3 sequence is CASKKTPKDTQYF. DNA for the CDR3: TGCGCCAGCAAAAAAACCCCTAAAGATACGCAGTATTTT. The chain employs TRBV5-1 and TRBJ2-3; D gene ambiguous. Trimming stripped 6 bases from V and 5 bases from J, with 13 bases between. The CDR3 has 13 amino acids. The germline gives CDR1 SGHRS, CDR2 YFSETQ.

Details on this clone: The junction and the germline gene differ at one end; a read error may be behind it. At the DNA level, this CDR3 is encoded by other sequences in the same sample as well. J is TRBJ1-1 and V is TRBV4-1; D ambiguous. The CDR3 has 15 residues. Germline CDR1 and CDR2: MGHRA and YSYEKL. CDR3 sequence (DNA): TGTGCCAGCAGCCCAGACCGTGCGGATAACACTGAAGCTTTCTTT. It is translated as CASSPDRADNTEAFF.

This clone was seen a handful of times. V is TRBV11-3 and J is TRBJ2-1, with 7 bases aligning to TRBD2. Unmatched junction bases numbered 9, after V lost 5 bases and J lost 5 bases. The germline gives CDR1 SGHNT, CDR2 YENEEA. The CDR3 has 15 amino acids. This chain's CDR3 is CASSIGLGGDNEQFF. The CDR3 DNA sequence: TGTGCCAGCAGCATTGGACTAGGTGGTGACAATGAGCAGTTCTTC.

The chain joins TRBV5-4 to TRBJ2-7; perhaps TRBD2 as D (5 bases). The V gene's germline CDR1 is SGHNT and CDR2 YYREEE (reference sequence). Trimming removed 4 bases from V and 6 bases from J, with 8 bases in between. This CDR3 spans 11 amino acids. DNA for the CDR3: TGTGCCAGCAGCACCGAGGGCGAGCAGTACGTC. This gives the protein CASSTEGEQYV.

The chain uses TRBV11-2 and TRBJ2-7; 7 nucleotides line up with TRBD1. The CDR3 is made up of 14 amino acids. J lost 2 bases, V lost 1 base, and 2 bases had no gene match. From germline, CDR1 is SGHAT and CDR2 FQNNGV. This chain's CDR3 is CASSLGGTAYEQYF. The CDR3 DNA reads TGTGCCAGCAGCTTAGGGGGGACAGCCTACGAGCAGTACTTC.